This passage covers 14 T cell receptor beta chains from one sample sequenced in a study of technical replicates of blood from several donors (dated by TCRdb to about 2017). Receptor amplification or capture employed the immunoSEQ multiplex PCR assay. TCRdb stores this immuneACCESS table with in-frame sequences only. Part of the clones is absent; in the studies checked, under half of the shortfall reflects unresolved V genes, and no reason is known for the rest. Across this sample there are approximately 100,000 clones, with approximately 94% seen only once. Together, the top ten hold roughly 0.2% of the sample. Sequencing input: T cells isolated from PBMCs. The receptors here all came from a human donor in good health.

The chain is built from TRBV5-5 and TRBJ2-7; no reliable D call. The CDR3 loop spans 12 amino acids. Germline assignment: CDR1 SGHKS and CDR2 YYEKEE (reference sequence). With 5 bases removed from V and 4 bases from J, the gap between germline ends came to 10 bases. The CDR3 reads CASSLTEYEQYF. The CDR3 DNA reads TGTGCCAGCAGTCTAACAGAGTACGAGCAGTACTTC. The full variable domain, in which reference TRBV5-5 and TRBJ2-7 provide the parts outside the CDR3, is DAGVTQSPTHLIKTRGQQVTLRCSPISGHKSVSWYQQVLGQGPQFIFQYYEKEERGRGNFPDRFSARQFPNYSSELNVNALLLGDSALYLCASSLTEYEQYFGPGTRLTVT.

This chain connects TRBV6-6 to TRBJ2-7; a weak D match, TRBD2 (6 bases). The CDR3 extends over 15 amino acids. V lost 2 bases to trimming and J lost 0 bases, with 11 bases between them. Germline CDR1 reads MNHNY; CDR2 reads SVGAGI (reference sequence). The CDR3 coding sequence is TGTGCCAGCAGTTACCCTGGCGGGGCCTCCTACGAGCAGTACTTC. Its protein product is CASSYPGGASYEQYF.

The chain is built from TRBV30 and TRBJ1-1, with D perhaps matching TRBD1 (5 bases). Germline V CDR1 and CDR2: GTSNPN, SVGIG (reference sequence). Trimming left V 0 bases short and J 1 base short, with 6 bases between. This CDR3 is built from 13 residues. Here the CDR3 DNA reads TGTGCCTGGAGTGTAGACAGGAACACTGAAGCTTTCTTT. Translation gives CAWSVDRNTEAFF.

The chain employs TRBV30 and TRBJ2-1; 9 bases match TRBD2. This CDR3 is built from 16 residues. V shed 4 bases and J 8 bases; nucleotides not matched to a gene: 15. Looked up from germline, CDR1 is GTSNPN and CDR2 is SVGIG (reference sequence). CDR3 DNA: TGTGCCTGGACCCCTCCCCTAGCGGGGCCCATGGATGAGCAGTTCTTC. Encoded protein: CAWTPPLAGPMDEQFF.

The table lists this clone with a count of one. This rearrangement joins TRBV27 to TRBJ2-6; 9 nucleotides match TRBD1. Trimming removed 6 bases from V and 6 bases from J; junction bases left unmatched: 6. The V gene's germline CDR1 is MNHEY and CDR2 SMNVEV (reference sequence). The CDR3 consists of 15 residues. CDR3 sequence reads: CASRNTGGEANVLTF. CDR3 DNA: TGTGCCAGCAGAAATACAGGGGGCGAGGCCAACGTCCTGACTTTC.

This clone has a single count. V usage is TRBV9 and J usage is TRBJ1-1; D unresolved. The CDR3 length is 13 residues. Trimming pared 0 bases from V and 10 bases from J, leaving 13 bases between. CDR1 is SGDLS, CDR2 YYNGEE, per germline. DNA of the CDR3: TGTGCCAGCAGCGTAGGGGAGAGGATGGGAGCTTTCTTT. This sequence encodes CASSVGERMGAFF.

Only one count was recorded for this clone. This chain uses TRBV5-6 with TRBJ2-1, with 11 bases that match TRBD1. V lost 6 bases, J lost 7 bases, and 6 bases stayed unmatched. The length of the CDR3 is 14 residues. CDR1 and CDR2 from the germline V gene are SGHDT and YYEEEE. CDR3 sequence reads: CASTPGQGVNEQFF. CDR3 in DNA: TGTGCCAGCACCCCGGGACAGGGGGTAAATGAGCAGTTCTTC.

V usage is TRBV19 and J usage is TRBJ1-4, with TRBD1 matching over 9 bases. The CDR3 runs 16 residues. Looked up from germline, CDR1 is LNHDA and CDR2 is SQIVND (reference sequence). Losses at the gene ends were 8 bases for V and 3 bases for J; bases not matched to a gene: 10. CDR3 sequence reads: CASSRGDRASNEKLFF. The CDR3 nucleotides are TGTGCCAGTTCAAGGGGGGACAGGGCTTCTAATGAAAAACTGTTTTTT. Looking up the rest from reference TRBV19 and TRBJ1-4 gives the full variable domain: DGGITQSPKYLFRKEGQNVTLSCEQNLNHDAMYWYRQDPGQGLRLIYYSQIVNDFQKGDIAEGYSVSREKKESFPLTVTSAQKNPTAFYLCASSRGDRASNEKLFFGSGTQLSVL.

This clone occurred once. CDR3 bases: TGTGCCAGCTCACCGCGAGGCAGGGAACAGGGGAATTCACCCCTCCACTTT. Its translation: CASSPRGREQGNSPLHF. The chain uses TRBV18 and TRBJ1-6; TRBD1 matches 7 bases. The CDR3 has 17 amino acids. The V gene end was trimmed by 3 bases and the J gene end by 7 bases; junction bases not matched to a gene: 12. Germline V lookup: CDR1 KGHSH, CDR2 LQKENI. Using reference TRBV18 and TRBJ1-6 for the parts outside the CDR3, the full variable domain is NAGVMQNPRHLVRRRGQEARLRCSPMKGHSHVYWYRQLPEEGLKFMVYLQKENIIDESGMPKERFSAEFPKEGPSILRIQQVVRGDSAAYFCASSPRGREQGNSPLHFGNGTRLTVT.

The chain links TRBV19 to TRBJ1-5, with D unclear. The CDR3 runs 15 residues. From germline, CDR1 is LNHDA and CDR2 SQIVND (reference sequence). V lost 7 bases and J 3 bases, leaving 16 bases between the germline ends. CDR3 sequence (DNA): TGTGCCAGTACTGAGGAGGGAGGCTACAATCAGCCCCAGCATTTT. As protein: CASTEEGGYNQPQHF.

This clone appeared a few times. The genes are TRBV28 and TRBJ2-7; D is perhaps TRBD1 (5 bases). This CDR3 region has 12 residues. The germline V and J ends were trimmed by 10 bases and 13 bases, with 23 bases remaining between them. The V gene's germline CDR1 is MDHEN and CDR2 SYDVKM. The CDR3 nucleotides read TGTGCCACCCTAAGAACAGGATCACCAATCTACTTC. Protein: CATLRTGSPIYF. Full variable domain (remainder filled in from reference TRBV28 and TRBJ2-7): DVKVTQSSRYLVKRTGEKVFLECVQDMDHENMFWYRQDPGLGLRLIYFSYDVKMKEKGDIPEGYSVSREKKERFSLILESASTNQTSMYLCATLRTGSPIYFGPGTRLTVT.

The J gene is TRBJ2-3, the V gene TRBV6-1; tentatively, D is TRBD2 (5 bases). The germline CDR1 and CDR2 sequences are MNHNS and SASEGT. This CDR3 contains 15 residues. Between the trimmed V and J ends, which lost 7 bases and 4 bases, there was a span of 18 bases. CDR3 sequence reads: CASKAGGPSADTQYF. For the CDR3, the DNA is TGTGCCAGCAAGGCGGGTGGGCCAAGCGCAGATACGCAGTATTTT.

The chain couples TRBV2 to TRBJ2-4; D perhaps matches TRBD1 (5 bases). With 2 bases removed from V and 9 bases from J, the gap between germline ends came to 14 bases. Germline lookup yields CDR1 SNHLY and CDR2 FYNNEI. CDR3 size: 14 residues. The CDR3 reads CASSERQGLSIQYF. For the CDR3, the DNA is TGTGCCAGCAGTGAACGCCAGGGTTTGTCCATTCAGTACTTC. Filled out from reference TRBV2 and TRBJ2-4, the complete variable domain reads EPEVTQTPSHQVTQMGQEVILRCVPISNHLYFYWYRQILGQKVEFLVSFYNNEISEKSEIFDDQFSVERPDGSNFTLKIRSTKLEDSAMYFCASSERQGLSIQYFGAGTRLSVL.

The V and J genes are TRBV6-1 and TRBJ2-7, with 9 bases identical to TRBD2. The CDR3 has 15 residues. V shed 4 bases, J shed 2 bases, and the junction held 6 bases outside the gene matches. Per germline, CDR1 MNHNS and CDR2 SASEGT. The CDR3 nucleotides are TGTGCCAGCAGTGTTTCGCTAGCGGGAACCTACGAGCAGTACTTC. It specifies CASSVSLAGTYEQYF.